The 27 T cell receptor beta chains listed next were all sequenced from one sample in a study of blood T cell repertoires in COVID-19. Sequencing used immunoSEQ multiplex PCR; TCRdb keeps in-frame clones, though not all of them. This sample has approximately 76,000 clones; about three quarters occur once, and the top ten carry 35% to 45%. The sample comprised peripheral blood. These receptors were collected from a woman in her seventies with acute or convalescent COVID-19.

V gene TRBV11-1 combines with J gene TRBJ1-2, with D possibly TRBD1 on 6 matching bases. The germline CDR1 and CDR2 sequences are SGHAT and FQDESV (reference sequence). The CDR3 is made up of 13 amino acids. V was shortened by 3 bases and J by 8 bases, with 13 bases between the two germline ends. Here the CDR3 DNA reads TGTGCCAGCAGCTTCGCAGGGGCGGACGGCTACACCTTC. It is translated as CASSFAGADGYTF. The variable domain in full, with the rest retrieved from reference TRBV11-1 and TRBJ1-2, is EAEVAQSPRYKITEKSQAVAFWCDPISGHATLYWYRQILGQGPELLVQFQDESVVDDSQLPKDRFSAERLKGVDSTLKIQPAELGDSAMYLCASSFAGADGYTFGSGTRLTVV.

This clone appeared a few times. This chain joins TRBV2 and TRBJ1-5; TRBD1 is a possible D gene (6 bases). The CDR3 runs to 14 residues. V lost 6 bases and J 3 bases, leaving 12 bases between the germline ends. The germline V gene has CDR1 SNHLY and CDR2 FYNNEI. The CDR3 DNA reads as TGTGCCAGCAGGATGGGGGGGCCCAATCAGCCCCAGCATTTT. The encoded protein is CASRMGGPNQPQHF.

This clone rates as medium-sized. The J gene is TRBJ1-1, the V gene TRBV5-1; perhaps TRBD1 as D (6 bases). Germline V CDR1 and CDR2: SGHRS, YFSETQ. Trimming removed 7 bases at V and 4 bases at J, with 14 bases between. The CDR3 spans 13 residues. CDR3 region: CASSQGWGTEAFF. As DNA, the CDR3 is TGCGCCAGCTCACAGGGCTGGGGCACTGAAGCTTTCTTT.

This rearrangement joins TRBV10-2 to TRBJ2-7; TRBD2 aligns across 13 bases. CDR1 is WSHSY, CDR2 SAAADI, per germline. V lost 2 bases, J lost 7 bases, and 8 bases stayed unmatched. The CDR3 sequence is 16 residues long. CDR3 bases: TGCGCCAGCAGTGAGAAACTAGCGGGAGGGCCGTGGGAGCAGTACTTC. This codes for CASSEKLAGGPWEQYF.

The chain employs TRBV29-1 and TRBJ2-3, with TRBD2 identical over 10 bases. The CDR3 runs 15 residues. Germline values: CDR1 SQVTM, CDR2 ANQGSEA. V lost 3 bases and J lost 5; bases outside the gene matches: 8. The CDR3 spells CSVEWASGGIDTQYF. CDR3 nucleotide sequence: TGCAGCGTTGAGTGGGCTAGCGGGGGAATAGATACGCAGTATTTT.

This rearrangement joins TRBV2 to TRBJ2-7; TRBD1 agrees at 9 bases. Trimming removed 10 bases from V and 1 base from J; junction bases left unmatched: 8. Germline V gives CDR1 SNHLY, CDR2 FYNNEI. The CDR3 runs 14 residues. This CDR3 reads CATKPGTGSYEQYF. For the CDR3, the DNA is TGTGCCACGAAACCTGGGACAGGGTCCTACGAGCAGTACTTC.

The gene calls are TRBV15 and TRBJ2-5, with D perhaps TRBD2 (6 bases). CDR1 LNHNV and CDR2 YYDKDF come from the germline V gene (reference sequence). CDR3 size: 14 residues. The V end lost 0 bases, the J end lost 2 bases, and 7 bases lay between the germline ends. The CDR3 region is CATSRDAGQETQYF. The DNA of the CDR3 is TGTGCCACCAGCAGAGACGCGGGACAAGAGACCCAGTACTTC.

This clone has only one observation. The V call is TRBV11-3, the J call TRBJ2-3; 12 nucleotides line up with TRBD2. The CDR3 consists of 16 residues. V dropped 4 bases and J dropped 2; count of bases not matched to a gene: 4. Germline V gene data show CDR1 as SGHNT and CDR2 as YENEEA. CDR3 amino acids: CASSSGTSGLTDTQYF. In DNA, the CDR3 is TGTGCCAGCAGCTCGGGGACTAGCGGGCTCACAGATACGCAGTATTTT. Full variable domain (missing parts from reference TRBV11-3 and TRBJ2-3): EAGVVQSPRYKIIEKKQPVAFWCNPISGHNTLYWYLQNLGQGPELLIRYENEEAVDDSQLPKDRFSAERLKGVDSTLKIQPAELGDSAVYLCASSSGTSGLTDTQYFGPGTRLTVL.

The V and J genes are TRBV19 and TRBJ1-5; a possible D gene is TRBD1 (5 bases). This CDR3 has 15 residues. Trimming took 7 bases from V and 2 from J, leaving 15 bases between them. The germline gives CDR1 LNHDA, CDR2 SQIVND (reference sequence). CDR3 residues: CASNPWGGGNQPQHF. The CDR3 DNA is TGTGCCAGTAACCCTTGGGGAGGGGGCAATCAGCCCCAGCATTTT.

The chain is built from TRBV10-2 and TRBJ1-2; possible D gene TRBD1, 5 bases. Per the germline V gene, CDR1 is WSHSY and CDR2 is SAAADI. Trimming pared 4 bases from V and 0 bases from J, leaving 12 bases between. The CDR3 loop spans 15 amino acids. The CDR3 reads CASSVTVDANYGYTF. CDR3 nucleotide sequence: TGCGCCAGCAGTGTGACAGTGGACGCTAACTATGGCTACACCTTC.

The chain recombines TRBV15 with TRBJ2-3; tentative D call: TRBD1 (5 bases). V lost 1 base, J lost 4 bases, and 9 bases lay in between. Germline V gene data show CDR1 as LNHNV and CDR2 as YYDKDF (reference sequence). The CDR3 contains 14 residues. The CDR3 DNA follows: TGTGCCACCAGCAGAGCACAGGAGCCAGATACGCAGTATTTT. Translated, it gives CATSRAQEPDTQYF.

V gene TRBV3-1 (or the pseudogene TRBV3-2) combines with J gene TRBJ1-6, with 10 bases aligning to TRBD1. The V and J ends lost 4 bases and 6 bases, in that order; junction bases with no gene match: 3. The CDR3 is 15 residues long. Germline V lookup: CDR1 LGHDT, CDR2 YNNKEL (reference sequence). The CDR3 protein is CASSPRTGGNSPLHF. DNA for the CDR3: TGTGCCAGCAGCCCCCGGACAGGGGGTAATTCACCCCTCCACTTT.

This clone was detected only a few times. The chain uses TRBV6-5 and TRBJ2-2; weak D call: TRBD2 (5 bases). The CDR3 sequence is 15 residues long. Trimming shortened V by 6 bases and J by 4 bases, and 15 bases separated the two germline ends. Per the germline V gene, CDR1 is MNHEY and CDR2 is SVGAGI. The DNA of the CDR3 is TGTGCCAGCAGGCGGTCCGGGATTTCCACCGGGGAGCTGTTTTTT. Residues: CASRRSGISTGELFF.

The rearrangement links TRBV6-5 to TRBJ1-5; a possible D gene is TRBD1 (6 bases). This CDR3 spans 14 amino acids. Between the trimmed V and J ends, which lost 6 bases and 4 bases, there was a span of 13 bases. The germline V gene has CDR1 MNHEY and CDR2 SVGAGI. The CDR3: CASSRTVANQPQHF. As DNA, the CDR3 is TGTGCCAGCAGCCGGACAGTAGCAAATCAGCCCCAGCATTTT.

This chain links TRBV28 with TRBJ2-7; weak D call: TRBD1 (5 bases). V gave up 5 bases and J gave up 0 bases, with 8 bases separating them. Germline V lookup: CDR1 MDHEN, CDR2 SYDVKM. The CDR3 sequence is 13 residues long. CDR3: CASSRTPSYEQYF. CDR3 DNA: TGTGCCAGCAGTCGGACACCCTCCTACGAGCAGTACTTC.

This clone has just a few counts. The chain uses TRBV7-6 and TRBJ2-1; 7 positions match TRBD1. The germline V gene has CDR1 SGHVS and CDR2 FNYEAQ. The CDR3 is made up of 15 amino acids. V shed 5 bases, J shed 8 bases, and the junction held 12 bases outside the gene matches. CDR3 residues: CASSLRTGGNDEQFF. The DNA of the CDR3 is TGTGCCAGCAGCCTACGGACAGGCGGAAACGATGAGCAGTTCTTC.

The chain recombines TRBV7-2 with TRBJ2-3, with 7 bases lining up with TRBD2. With 1 base clipped from V and 3 bases from J, the junction kept 13 bases outside the gene matches. This CDR3 is 18 amino acids long. The germline V gene has CDR1 SGHTA and CDR2 FQGNSA. Here the CDR3 DNA reads TGTGCCAGCAGCTTAGGCGGCGGGAGATTTATGGGGACAGATACGCAGTATTTT. Translated: CASSLGGGRFMGTDTQYF. The full variable domain, rest sourced from reference TRBV7-2 and TRBJ2-3, is GAGVSQSPSNKVTEKGKDVELRCDPISGHTALYWYRQSLGQGLEFLIYFQGNSAPDKSGLPSDRFSAERTGGSVSTLTIQRTQQEDSAVYLCASSLGGGRFMGTDTQYFGPGTRLTVL.

The chain has TRBV6-1 and TRBJ2-3, with TRBD2 identical over 12 bases. The V and J ends lost 4 bases and 3 bases, in that order; junction bases with no gene match: 5. CDR1 and CDR2 from the germline V gene are MNHNS and SASEGT. The CDR3 runs to 16 residues. In DNA form, the CDR3 reads TGTGCCAGCAGTGTAAGAGGGACTAGCGGGACAGATACGCAGTATTTT. It specifies CASSVRGTSGTDTQYF.

The rearrangement uses TRBV5-4 and TRBJ2-1; D may be TRBD2 (6 bases). The germline V and J ends were trimmed by 4 bases and 5 bases, with 16 bases remaining between them. Germline V CDR1 and CDR2: SGHNT, YYREEE (reference sequence). CDR3 size: 15 residues. In nucleotides, the CDR3 is TGTGCCAGCAGCAGTCCCGGGACTCTGGACAATGAGCAGTTCTTC. This gives the protein CASSSPGTLDNEQFF.

This clone was picked up a small number of times. The chain is built from TRBV19 and TRBJ1-2, with TRBD1 identical over 7 bases. Germline V gene data show CDR1 as LNHDA and CDR2 as SQIVND (reference sequence). The CDR3 length is 14 residues. Unmatched junction bases numbered 12, after V lost 7 bases and J lost 7 bases. CDR3 coding DNA: TGTGCCAGTAACTTTGGGACAGCCGGGCTTGGCTACACCTTC. It translates to CASNFGTAGLGYTF.

This chain links TRBV19 with TRBJ2-3; 13 bases are shared with TRBD2. After removal of 5 bases from V and 1 base from J, the junction contained 9 bases not matched to a gene. The germline CDR1 and CDR2 sequences are LNHDA and SQIVND (reference sequence). The CDR3 is 18 residues long. For the CDR3, the DNA is TGTGCCAGTAGTCTCTCTGGGACTAGCGGGGCTCGCACAGATACGCAGTATTTT. Translated: CASSLSGTSGARTDTQYF.

The chain employs TRBV6-5 and TRBJ1-4; no clear D. Trimming shortened V by 5 bases and J by 8 bases, and 15 bases separated the two germline ends. This CDR3 is 14 amino acids long. Germline lookup yields CDR1 MNHEY and CDR2 SVGAGI. CDR3 coding DNA: TGTGCCAGCAGTCAGACCCAAGGAGGGGAAAAACTGTTTTTT. It specifies CASSQTQGGEKLFF.

The V call is TRBV9, the J call TRBJ2-1; 9 bases align to TRBD2. Germline CDR1 reads SGDLS; CDR2 reads YYNGEE. The CDR3 spans 15 residues. The J segment lost 1 base and the V segment lost 6 bases, leaving 5 bases of the junction unmatched. The CDR3 protein is CASTRLAVSYNEQFF. The CDR3 DNA reads TGTGCCAGCACCAGACTAGCGGTTTCCTACAATGAGCAGTTCTTC.

The chain carries TRBV6-1 and TRBJ1-5; 7 bases fit TRBD1. Germline V gene lookup returns CDR1 MNHNS and CDR2 SASEGT. This CDR3 is built from 17 residues. J gave up 4 bases and V 6 bases, and 15 bases lay outside the gene matches. This chain's CDR3 is CASREFRQGGWNQPQHF. The CDR3 nucleotides are TGTGCCAGCAGGGAATTCCGACAGGGAGGTTGGAATCAGCCCCAGCATTTT.

The CDR3 region has the DNA TGTGCCAGCAGTTACGGGGCCAGCTATGGCTACACCTTC. It translates to CASSYGASYGYTF. This rearrangement joins TRBV6-2 or TRBV6-3 to TRBJ1-2, with D maybe TRBD1 (5 bases). Germline CDR1 and CDR2: MNHEY and SVGEGT. Trimming took 2 bases from V and 4 from J, leaving 8 bases between them. CDR3 length: 13 amino acids.

The chain recombines TRBV5-1 with TRBJ1-4, with D unresolved. Trimming pared 3 bases from V and 0 bases from J, leaving 12 bases between. The CDR3 covers 16 residues. CDR1 and CDR2 (germline): SGHRS, YFSETQ. The CDR3 reads CASSYYPGTTNEKLFF. The CDR3 DNA is TGCGCCAGCAGCTATTACCCGGGGACAACTAATGAAAAACTGTTTTTT. The entire variable domain, with the rest obtained from reference TRBV5-1 and TRBJ1-4, is as follows: KAGVTQTPRYLIKTRGQQVTLSCSPISGHRSVSWYQQTPGQGLQFLFEYFSETQRNKGNFPGRFSGRQFSNSRSEMNVSTLELGDSALYLCASSYYPGTTNEKLFFGSGTQLSVL.

The table lists this clone with a few counts. The DNA of the CDR3 is TGTGCCAGCAGCCCCCAGTATAACGAGCAGTACTTC. This encodes CASSPQYNEQYF. V and J are TRBV7-2 and TRBJ2-7; no firm D call. This CDR3 comprises 12 residues. Germline V gives CDR1 SGHTA, CDR2 FQGNSA. The V gene lost 5 bases and the J gene lost 5 bases, with 10 bases spanning the gap.